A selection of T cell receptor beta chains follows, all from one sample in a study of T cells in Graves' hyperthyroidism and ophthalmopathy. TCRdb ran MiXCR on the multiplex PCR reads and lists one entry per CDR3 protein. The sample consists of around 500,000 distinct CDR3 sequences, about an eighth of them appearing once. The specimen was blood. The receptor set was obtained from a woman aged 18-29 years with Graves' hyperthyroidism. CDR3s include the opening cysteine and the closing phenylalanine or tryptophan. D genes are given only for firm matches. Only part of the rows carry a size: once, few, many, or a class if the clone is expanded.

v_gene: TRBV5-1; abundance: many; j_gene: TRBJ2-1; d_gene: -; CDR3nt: TGCGCCAGCAGATTTGGTATGGGGTATGATGAGCAGTTCTTC; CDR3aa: CASRFGMGYDEQFF
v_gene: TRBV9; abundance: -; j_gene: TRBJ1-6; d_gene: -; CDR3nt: TGTGCCAGCAGCGTAGTGGACAACAATAATTCACCCCTCCACTTT; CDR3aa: CASSVVDNNNSPLHF
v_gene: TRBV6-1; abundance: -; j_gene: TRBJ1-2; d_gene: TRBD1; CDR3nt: TGTGCCAGCACCATAGGGGGACAGCACTATGGCTACACCTTC; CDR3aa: CASTIGGQHYGYTF
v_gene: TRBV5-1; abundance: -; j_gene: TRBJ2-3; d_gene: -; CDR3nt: TGCGCCAGCAGCGCAGGGACATTTGGGTCAACAGATACGCAGTATTTT; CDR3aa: CASSAGTFGSTDTQYF
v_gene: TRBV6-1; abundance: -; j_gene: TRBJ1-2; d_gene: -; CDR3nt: TGTGCCAGCAGTGAAATTAGGGCACTCGTCTATGGCTACACCTTC; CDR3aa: CASSEIRALVYGYTF
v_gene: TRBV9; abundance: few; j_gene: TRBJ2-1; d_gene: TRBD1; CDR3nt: TGTGCCAGCAGCGCCCGGGACAGGACCCGGGGGAATGAGCAGTTCTTC; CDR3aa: CASSARDRTRGNEQFF
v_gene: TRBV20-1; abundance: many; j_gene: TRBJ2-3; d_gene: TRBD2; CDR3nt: TGCAGTGCTAGAGATCCGCTAGCGGGAGGGCCGGGAGATACGCAGTATTTT; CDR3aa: CSARDPLAGGPGDTQYF
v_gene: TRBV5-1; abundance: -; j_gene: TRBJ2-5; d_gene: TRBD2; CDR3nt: TGCGCCAGCAGCTTGGGATGGACTAGCGGGGGTTTCCAAGAGACCCAGTACTTC; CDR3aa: CASSLGWTSGGFQETQYF
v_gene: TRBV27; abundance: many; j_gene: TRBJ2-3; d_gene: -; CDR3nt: TGTGCCAGCAGTTCTATCGGAAAGGTTACGCAGTATTTT; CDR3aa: CASSSIGKVTQYF
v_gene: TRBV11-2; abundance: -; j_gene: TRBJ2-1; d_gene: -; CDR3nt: TGTACCAGCAGCTTATCTTCCTACAATGAGCAGTTCTTC; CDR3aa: CTSSLSSYNEQFF
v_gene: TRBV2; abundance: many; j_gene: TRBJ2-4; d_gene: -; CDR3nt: TGTGCCAGCAGTGAACCGACAGAAAACATTCAGTACTTC; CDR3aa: CASSEPTENIQYF
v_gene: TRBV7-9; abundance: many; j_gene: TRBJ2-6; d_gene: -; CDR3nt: TGTGCCAGCACGCCTTACCAGGGGACGTCAGGGGCCAACGTCCTGACTTTC; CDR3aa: CASTPYQGTSGANVLTF
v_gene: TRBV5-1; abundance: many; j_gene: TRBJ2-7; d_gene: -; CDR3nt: TGCGCCAGCAGCTTGTATCAGGGTTCCTACGAGCAGTACTTC; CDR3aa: CASSLYQGSYEQYF
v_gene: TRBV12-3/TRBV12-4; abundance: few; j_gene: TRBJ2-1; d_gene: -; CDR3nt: TGTGCCAGCAGGATCTCACTAGCAAGCTCCTACAATGAGCAGTTCTTC; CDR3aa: CASRISLASSYNEQFF
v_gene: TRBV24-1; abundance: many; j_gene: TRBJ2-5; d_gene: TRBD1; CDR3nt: TGTGCCACCAGTGACCCAACCTCTAGGACAGGGACCCAAGAGACCCAGTACTTC; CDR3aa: CATSDPTSRTGTQETQYF
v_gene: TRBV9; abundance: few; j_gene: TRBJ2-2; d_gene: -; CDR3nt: TGTGCCAGCAGCGTAGAAGATCGACCGGGACCCGCTCTGCTGTTTTTT; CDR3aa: CASSVEDRPGPALLFF
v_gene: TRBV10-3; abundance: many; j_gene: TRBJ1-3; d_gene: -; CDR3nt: TGTGCCATCAGTGAAGCTGACAGACAAGGAAACACCATATATTTT; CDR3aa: CAISEADRQGNTIYF
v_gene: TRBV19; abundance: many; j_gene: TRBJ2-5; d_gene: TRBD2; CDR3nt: TGTGCCAGTAGCCCGGAGGGCGGGAGAGACCAAGAGACCCAGTACTTC; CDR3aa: CASSPEGGRDQETQYF
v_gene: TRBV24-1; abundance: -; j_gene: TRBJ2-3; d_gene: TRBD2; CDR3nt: TGTGCCACCAGTGTCCCAAACCCTAGCGGGAGCACAGATACGCAGTATTTT; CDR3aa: CATSVPNPSGSTDTQYF
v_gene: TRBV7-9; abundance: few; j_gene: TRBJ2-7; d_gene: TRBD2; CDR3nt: TGTGCCAGCAGCTTAGCTGGACTAGTAGAGCAGTACTTC; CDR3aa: CASSLAGLVEQYF
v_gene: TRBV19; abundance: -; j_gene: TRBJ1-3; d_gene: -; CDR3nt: TGTGCCAGTAGTAAATTGAGGGACGCAAGCTCTGGAAACACCATATATTTT; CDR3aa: CASSKLRDASSGNTIYF
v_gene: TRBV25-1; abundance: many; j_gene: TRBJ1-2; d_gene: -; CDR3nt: TGTGCCAGCAGGGGGGTACAGAAGGGAGGGAGCTATGGCTACACCTTC; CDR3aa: CASRGVQKGGSYGYTF
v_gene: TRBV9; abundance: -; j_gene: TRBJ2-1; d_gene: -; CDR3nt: TGTGCCAGCAGCACCTTGAATGAGCAGTTCTTC; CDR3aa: CASSTLNEQFF
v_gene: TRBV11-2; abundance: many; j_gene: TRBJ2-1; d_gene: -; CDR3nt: TGTGCCAGCAGCTTAATTCCGGGAATGGATGAGCAGTTCTTC; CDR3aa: CASSLIPGMDEQFF
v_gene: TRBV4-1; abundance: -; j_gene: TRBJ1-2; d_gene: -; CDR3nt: TGCGCCAGCAGCCAACCAGGGATGGACTATGGCTACACCTTC; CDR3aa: CASSQPGMDYGYTF
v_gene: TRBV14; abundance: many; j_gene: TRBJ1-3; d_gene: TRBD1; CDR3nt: TGTGCCAGCAGCCAAGACGGACAGGGGTGGAACACCATATATTTT; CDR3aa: CASSQDGQGWNTIYF
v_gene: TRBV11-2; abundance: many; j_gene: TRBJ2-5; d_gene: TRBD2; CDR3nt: TGTGCCAGCAGCTTTAGCGGGTACCAAGAGACCCAGTACTTC; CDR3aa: CASSFSGYQETQYF
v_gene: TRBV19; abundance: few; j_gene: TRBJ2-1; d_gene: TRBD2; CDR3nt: TGTGCCAGTATTAGCGGGGGCACCTACAATGAGCAGTTCTTC; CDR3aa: CASISGGTYNEQFF
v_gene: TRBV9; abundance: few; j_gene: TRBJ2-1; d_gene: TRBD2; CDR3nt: TGTGCCAGCAGCGTAGTGGGGGGGGACTACAATGAGCAGTTCTTC; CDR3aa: CASSVVGGDYNEQFF
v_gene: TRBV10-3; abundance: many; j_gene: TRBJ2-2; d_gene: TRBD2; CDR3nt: TGTGCCATCAGTGATGTTAGGGGACTAGCGGGATCGGGCGGGGAGCTGTTTTTT; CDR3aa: CAISDVRGLAGSGGELFF
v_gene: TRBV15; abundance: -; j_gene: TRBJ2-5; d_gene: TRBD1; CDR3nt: TGTGCCACCAGCTCCCGGGACAGGGGGAAAGAGACCCAGTACTTC; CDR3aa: CATSSRDRGKETQYF
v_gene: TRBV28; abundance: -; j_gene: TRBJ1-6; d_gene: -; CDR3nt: TGTGCCAGCAAGACCGGCAACTATAATTCACCCCTCCACTTT; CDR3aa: CASKTGNYNSPLHF
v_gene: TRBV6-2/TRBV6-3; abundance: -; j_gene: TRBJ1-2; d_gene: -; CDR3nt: TGTGCCAGCAGCCTGGGCGGAGGTCGTAACTATGGCTACACCTTC; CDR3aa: CASSLGGGRNYGYTF
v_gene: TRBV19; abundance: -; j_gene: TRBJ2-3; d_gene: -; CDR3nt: TGTGCCAGTAGTATGCCCGGGCAGCCTACAGATACGCAGTATTTT; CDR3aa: CASSMPGQPTDTQYF
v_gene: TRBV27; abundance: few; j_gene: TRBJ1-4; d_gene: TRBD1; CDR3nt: TGTGCCACCAAATACCGGACAGGGGGCCTCACGGAACTGTTTTTT; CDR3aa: CATKYRTGGLTELFF
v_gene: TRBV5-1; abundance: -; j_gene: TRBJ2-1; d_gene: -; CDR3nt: TGCGCCAGCAGCTTGGCTCCGCCAAACAATGAGCAGTTCTTC; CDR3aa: CASSLAPPNNEQFF
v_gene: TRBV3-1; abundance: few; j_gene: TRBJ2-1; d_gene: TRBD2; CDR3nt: TGTGCCAGCAGCTTACAAACGGGACTAGCTGGGGATGAGCAGTTCTTC; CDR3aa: CASSLQTGLAGDEQFF
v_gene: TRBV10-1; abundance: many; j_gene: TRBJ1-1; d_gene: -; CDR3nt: TGCGCCAGCAGTGAGTCCCATTCCCTCGAGGCTTTCTTT; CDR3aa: CASSESHSLEAFF
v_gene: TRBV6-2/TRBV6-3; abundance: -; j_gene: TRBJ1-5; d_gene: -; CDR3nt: TGTGCCAGCTCGGGGAGGACCAATCAGCCCCAGCATTTT; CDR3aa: CASSGRTNQPQHF